The 15 T cell receptor beta chains given below trace back to one sample, sequenced in a study of CD8+CD57+ T cells in acquired aplastic anemia. CD8+CD57+ cell expansion, shown by flow cytometry, had occurred in the patients selected for sequencing. The template used for profiling TCR beta VDJ and CDR3 was genomic DNA. A single record per CDR3 protein comes from TCRdb applying MiXCR to the reads. The sample consists of around 500,000 distinct CDR3 sequences, less than 35% of them appearing once. The sample was sorted CD4+, CD8+, or CD8+CD57+ T cells (not recorded which) from PBMCs. The source of these receptors is a human donor with aplastic anemia.

J is TRBJ1-1 and V is TRBV6-1, with TRBD1 matching over 7 bases. V was clipped by 7 bases and J by 4 bases; unmatched bases: 12. CDR3 length: 15 amino acids. From germline, CDR1 is MNHNS and CDR2 SASEGT. The CDR3 spells CASKVFWDSFTEAFF. DNA of the CDR3: TGTGCCAGCAAGGTGTTCTGGGACAGCTTCACTGAAGCTTTCTTT.

This rearrangement joins TRBV15 to TRBJ2-7; 10 bases align to TRBD1. With V trimmed by 1 base and J by 2 bases, 2 bases remained unmatched. This CDR3 is built from 15 residues. Germline V gene lookup returns CDR1 LNHNV and CDR2 YYDKDF (reference sequence). The CDR3 loop is CATSRAGTGAYEQYF. CDR3 DNA: TGTGCCACCAGCAGAGCCGGGACAGGGGCCTACGAGCAGTACTTC.

The rearrangement links TRBV24-1 to TRBJ2-7; D is perhaps TRBD1 (6 bases). Germline V gene sequence: CDR1 KGHDR, CDR2 SFDVKD. The CDR3 has 14 residues. V shed 6 bases and J shed 7 bases, with 18 bases lying between them. Here the CDR3 reads CATSSIPGVVEQYF. The CDR3 region has the DNA TGTGCCACCAGTAGTATCCCAGGGGTGGTGGAGCAGTACTTC.

This clonotype was picked up a small number of times. The genes are TRBV6-1 and TRBJ2-7; D possibly corresponds to TRBD1 (5 bases). The CDR3 covers 13 residues. The V gene lost 6 bases and the J gene lost 6 bases, with 15 bases spanning the gap. Germline V lookup: CDR1 MNHNS, CDR2 SASEGT. CDR3 sequence (DNA): TGTGCCAGCAGCGTAGACAGAAGGGGCGAGCAGTACTTC. It codes for CASSVDRRGEQYF.

This clonotype was seen more than once but under ten times. Without the conserved terminal phenylalanine or tryptophan, this CDR3 likely stems from a read error. The limits of the CDR3 on the DNA are not certain, so only TCRdb's listed CDR3 is given. The V gene is TRBV2, the J gene TRBJ1-1. Germline loops: CDR1 SNHLY, CDR2 FYNNEI. Termini included, the CDR3 measures 8 amino acids. This chain's CDR3 is CASSEASY.

This clonotype was counted at least ten times. The rearrangement uses TRBV15 and TRBJ1-2; D unclear. The CDR3 loop spans 16 amino acids. The ends were cut back, 2 bases at V and 8 bases at J, with 21 bases in the middle. Germline V gene data show CDR1 as LNHNV and CDR2 as YYDKDF (reference sequence). CDR3 in DNA: TGTGCCACCAGCAGACTCGGAGACGACCCTCCGGGCGGCTACACCTTC. This translates into CATSRLGDDPPGGYTF.

In this sample, this clonotype turned up many times. The CDR3 nucleotides read TGTGCCACCAGCGTCCCCCTAACAGGGGTCGGGGAGACCCAGTACTTC. This translates into CATSVPLTGVGETQYF. V is TRBV15 and J is TRBJ2-5; TRBD1 aligns across 7 bases. Germline V gene data show CDR1 as LNHNV and CDR2 as YYDKDF (reference sequence). The CDR3 extends over 16 amino acids. Trimming took 5 bases from V and 5 from J; bases not matched to a gene: 14.

This clonotype turned up a few times. The rearrangement links TRBV3-1 to TRBJ1-1, with D unclear. Germline CDR1 LGHDT, CDR2 YNNKEL (reference sequence). V lost 2 bases and J lost 5, with 9 bases in between. CDR3 length: 13 residues. CDR3 sequence: CASSQPGGTEAFF. CDR3 bases: TGTGCCAGCAGCCAACCAGGCGGAACTGAAGCTTTCTTT.

This clonotype was seen at least ten times. The chain has TRBV29-1 and TRBJ2-3; 10 positions match TRBD1. The junction had 8 bases not matched to a gene; V was cut back by 7 bases and J by 4 bases. The CDR3 totals 14 residues. CDR1 and CDR2 (germline): SQVTM, ANQGSEA. The CDR3 reads CSAPGTGVADTQYF. CDR3 nucleotide sequence: TGCAGCGCTCCCGGGACAGGGGTGGCAGATACGCAGTATTTT.

The chain joins TRBV25-1 to TRBJ1-6, with D perhaps matching TRBD1 (5 bases). V lost 5 bases and J 8 bases, leaving 13 bases between the germline ends. CDR1 is MGHDK and CDR2 is SYGVNS in the germline V gene. This CDR3 comprises 14 residues. CDR3 bases: TGTGCCAGCAGTCGGGCAGGGCAAGATTCACCCCTCCACTTT. It translates to CASSRAGQDSPLHF.

This clonotype was detected many times. The chain is built from TRBV20-1 and TRBJ1-2; TRBD1 is a possible D gene (5 bases). Between the trimmed V and J ends, which lost 6 bases and 6 bases, there was a span of 11 bases. From germline, CDR1 is DFQATT and CDR2 SNEGSKA (reference sequence). CDR3 size: 11 residues. CDR3 residues: CSAEGRDGYTF. CDR3 bases: TGCAGTGCGGAGGGCAGGGATGGCTACACCTTC.

This clonotype was counted ten times or more. One junction end disagrees with the germline gene, perhaps due to a read error. The chain joins TRBV20-1 to TRBJ1-2, with D perhaps TRBD1 (5 bases). Germline CDR1 and CDR2: DFQATT and SNEGSKA (reference sequence). This CDR3 spans 8 amino acids. The CDR3 DNA is TGCAGTGCAAGACCGGGGCAATTC. This encodes CSARPGQF.

To note about this clonotype: Given a much more abundant clone one base away, this may be a read error. This sequence joins TRBV7-8 and TRBJ1-2; unclear D gene. Looked up from germline, CDR1 is SGHVS and CDR2 is FQNEAQ. This CDR3 contains 15 residues. CDR3 sequence (DNA): TGTGCCAGCAGCTTCAGGCAGGAGACTAACCATGGCTACACCTTC. This codes for CASSFRQETNHGYTF.

This clonotype was counted many times. The chain links TRBV7-6 to TRBJ1-3; unclear D gene. The CDR3 spans 15 residues. Between the trimmed V and J ends, which lost 1 base and 8 bases, there was a span of 15 bases. Germline CDR1 is SGHVS and CDR2 is FNYEAQ. CDR3 protein: CASSLGSSTGDTIYF. Here the CDR3 DNA reads TGTGCCAGCAGCTTAGGCAGTTCCACCGGGGACACCATATATTTT. The full variable domain, its missing parts supplied by reference TRBV7-6 and TRBJ1-3, is GAGVSQSPRYKVTKRGQDVALRCDPISGHVSLYWYRQALGQGPEFLTYFNYEAQQDKSGLPNDRFSAERPEGSISTLTIQRTEQRDSAMYRCASSLGSSTGDTIYFGEGSWLTVV.

There are many counts of this clonotype. V and J are TRBV9 and TRBJ2-7, with D possibly being TRBD2 (7 bases). CDR3 length: 15 amino acids. V lost 0 bases and J 3 bases, leaving 13 bases between the germline ends. The germline gives CDR1 SGDLS, CDR2 YYNGEE. The CDR3 reads CASSVAGGGIYEQYF. As DNA, the CDR3 is TGTGCCAGCAGCGTAGCGGGGGGCGGAATCTACGAGCAGTACTTC.